These T cell receptor beta chains were read from a single sample in a study of blood T cell repertoires in COVID-19. Clones were read by immunoSEQ multiplex PCR, and TCRdb kept only the in-frame ones, dropping some. This sample has about 70,000 clones, with 75% to 85% found just once. The sample taken for sequencing was peripheral blood. The source of these receptors is a woman between 70 and 85 years old with acute or convalescent COVID-19. Both conserved end residues are part of each CDR3. Fields, in order: CDR3 protein, CDR3 DNA, V gene, clone size, D gene, J gene. The D gene is left open where the match is weak. Clone size is shown for a subset of rows, as once, few, many or a class of expanded clone.

CASSPLGTEETQYF	TGTGCCAGCAGCCCGCTTGGGACAGAAGAGACCCAGTACTTC	TRBV9	NA	TRBD1	TRBJ2-5
CASPKGWTNTGELFF	TGTGCCAGCCCTAAGGGGTGGACGAACACCGGGGAGCTGTTTTTT	TRBV6-4	NA	NA	TRBJ2-2
CASSRGQEGNQPQHF	TGCGCCAGCAGCCGCGGACAGGAGGGCAATCAGCCCCAGCATTTT	TRBV4-1	NA	TRBD1	TRBJ1-5
CASSFTDRFGYF	TGTGCCAGCAGTTTTACGGACAGGTTCGGTTACTTC	TRBV28	NA	TRBD1	TRBJ2-7
CATSLRASSNYGYTF	TGTGCCACCAGCCTGCGGGCATCTTCTAACTATGGCTACACCTTC	TRBV15	NA	NA	TRBJ1-2
CASSRWERRYEQYF	TGCGCCAGCAGCCGGTGGGAGAGGAGATACGAGCAGTACTTC	TRBV4-1	NA	NA	TRBJ2-7
CASSYSRTGTDSQYF	TGTGCCAGCAGTTACTCCCGGACAGGGACTGATTCGCAGTATTTT	TRBV6-5	NA	TRBD1	TRBJ2-3
CASSYRGDTEAFF	TGTGCCAGCAGTTACAGGGGCGACACTGAAGCTTTCTTT	TRBV6-5	NA	NA	TRBJ1-1
CAIRTPGTGLYEQYF	TGTGCCATCAGGACCCCCGGGACAGGTCTTTACGAGCAGTACTTC	TRBV10-3	NA	TRBD1	TRBJ2-7
CASSGQVYSYGYTF	TGTGCCAGTAGTGGACAGGTTTATAGCTATGGCTACACCTTC	TRBV19	few	TRBD1	TRBJ1-2
CASSLAGGQGEQYF	TGTGCCAGCAGCCTAGCGGGAGGGCAGGGCGAGCAGTACTTC	TRBV28	NA	TRBD2	TRBJ2-7
CASSPRTSMSNEQFF	TGTGCCAGCTCACCTAGGACTAGTATGTCCAATGAGCAGTTCTTC	TRBV18	few	TRBD2	TRBJ2-1
CASSMGLAANYEQYF	TGTGCCAGTAGTATGGGACTAGCGGCAAATTACGAGCAGTACTTC	TRBV19	NA	TRBD2	TRBJ2-7
CASSYGPAGGPYEQYF	TGTGCCAGCAGTTATGGGCCGGCGGGTGGCCCCTACGAGCAGTACTTC	TRBV6-6	NA	NA	TRBJ2-7
CASSNIDRLGYEQYF	TGTGCCAGTAGTAACATTGACAGATTGGGCTACGAGCAGTACTTC	TRBV19	NA	NA	TRBJ2-7
CASSLDWGAATDTQYF	TGTGCCAGCAGCTTAGACTGGGGAGCGGCTACAGATACGCAGTATTTT	TRBV7-8	NA	NA	TRBJ2-3
CASTPARGTYEQYF	TGTGCCAGTACCCCGGCGAGAGGGACCTACGAGCAGTACTTC	TRBV19	NA	NA	TRBJ2-7
CASSLVSGSNQPQHF	TGTGCCAGCAGTTTAGTATCCGGGAGCAATCAGCCCCAGCATTTT	TRBV28	NA	NA	TRBJ1-5
CASSPDTGNTIYF	TGTGCCAGCAGCCCAGACACAGGAAACACCATATATTTT	TRBV11-2	NA	NA	TRBJ1-3
CASSQDWGPTYEQYF	TGCGCCAGCAGCCAAGATTGGGGGCCCACCTACGAGCAGTACTTC	TRBV4-1	once	NA	TRBJ2-7
CASSLDETRGAQYF	TGTGCCAGCAGCTTAGATGAAACTCGGGGTGCGCAGTATTTT	TRBV11-2	NA	NA	TRBJ2-3
CASSISVGGSYSNQPQHF	TGTGCCAGTAGTATCTCCGTCGGGGGGTCATATAGCAATCAGCCCCAGCATTTT	TRBV19	NA	NA	TRBJ1-5
CASSVEGQGFEAFF	TGTGCCAGCAGCGTAGAAGGGCAGGGCTTTGAAGCTTTCTTT	TRBV9	few	NA	TRBJ1-1
CASSRRSEQYF	TGTGCCAGCAGCCGCAGGTCCGAGCAGTACTTC	TRBV13	NA	NA	TRBJ2-7
CASRLRHLYQETQYF	TGTGCCAGTAGGTTAAGACACTTGTACCAAGAGACCCAGTACTTC	TRBV19	NA	NA	TRBJ2-5
CASSQGSSARAYEQYF	TGTGCCAGCAGCCAAGGTAGCTCAGCACGGGCCTACGAGCAGTACTTC	TRBV3-1/TRBV3-2	NA	NA	TRBJ2-7
CATSRAREGNTIYF	TGTGCCACCAGCAGAGCCCGGGAAGGAAACACCATATATTTT	TRBV15	NA	NA	TRBJ1-3
CSIWTGANTGELFF	TGCAGCATCTGGACAGGGGCGAACACCGGGGAGCTGTTTTTT	TRBV29-1	NA	TRBD1	TRBJ2-2
CASSQVLAEPSGANVLTF	TGTGCCAGCAGCCAAGTGCTAGCGGAACCCTCTGGGGCCAACGTCCTGACTTTC	TRBV4-2	NA	TRBD2	TRBJ2-6
CASSLERRSSYNEQFF	TGTGCCAGCAGCTTAGAAAGGAGGAGCTCCTACAATGAGCAGTTCTTC	TRBV11-2	NA	NA	TRBJ2-1
CASSRQGTNYGYTF	TGTGCCAGCAGTAGACAGGGGACCAACTATGGCTACACCTTC	TRBV6-5	NA	TRBD1	TRBJ1-2
CASTPGDRATNEKLFF	TGTGCCAGCACCCCCGGGGACAGGGCAACTAATGAAAAACTGTTTTTT	TRBV28	NA	TRBD1	TRBJ1-4
CATKGGVSNQPQHF	TGTGCCACCAAGGGGGGGGTTAGCAATCAGCCCCAGCATTTT	TRBV2	NA	NA	TRBJ1-5
CASSQPGTDHEQYF	TGCGCCAGCAGCCAACCCGGGACAGACCACGAGCAGTACTTC	TRBV4-1	NA	TRBD1	TRBJ2-7
CASSLNPAGGGNEQFF	TGTGCCAGCAGCTTAAACCCCGCGGGGGGAGGGAATGAGCAGTTCTTC	TRBV7-3	NA	TRBD2	TRBJ2-1
CASSVGGSSPLHF	TGTGCCAGTAGTGTAGGTGGGAGTTCACCCCTCCACTTT	TRBV19	NA	NA	TRBJ1-6